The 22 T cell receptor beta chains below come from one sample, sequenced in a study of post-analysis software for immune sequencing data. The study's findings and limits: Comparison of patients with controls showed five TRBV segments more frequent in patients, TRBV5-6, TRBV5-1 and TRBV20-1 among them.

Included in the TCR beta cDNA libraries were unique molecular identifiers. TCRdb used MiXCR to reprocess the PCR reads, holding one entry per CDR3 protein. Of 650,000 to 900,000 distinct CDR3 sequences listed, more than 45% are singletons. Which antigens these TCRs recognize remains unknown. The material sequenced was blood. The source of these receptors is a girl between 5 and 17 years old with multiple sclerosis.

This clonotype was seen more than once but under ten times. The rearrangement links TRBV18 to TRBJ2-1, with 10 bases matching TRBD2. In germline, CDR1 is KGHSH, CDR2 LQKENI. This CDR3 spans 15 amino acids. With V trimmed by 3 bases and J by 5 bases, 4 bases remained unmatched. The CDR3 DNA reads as TGTGCCAGCTCACCCGGACTAGCGGAGAACAATGAGCAGTTCTTC. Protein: CASSPGLAENNEQFF.

The CDR3 DNA sequence: TGCAGCGTTTTCCCTGGTGAAAAACTGTTTTTT. Translation gives CSVFPGEKLFF. This chain uses TRBV29-1 with TRBJ1-4; D unclear. Trimming removed 5 bases from V and 7 bases from J, with 8 bases in between. Per the germline V gene, CDR1 is SQVTM and CDR2 is ANQGSEA. The CDR3 has 11 amino acids.

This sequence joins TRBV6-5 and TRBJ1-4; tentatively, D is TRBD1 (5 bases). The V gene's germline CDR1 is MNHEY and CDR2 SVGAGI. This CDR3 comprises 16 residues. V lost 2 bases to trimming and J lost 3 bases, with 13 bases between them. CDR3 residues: CASSYGRGPANEKLFF. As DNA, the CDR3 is TGTGCCAGCAGTTACGGGCGGGGACCGGCTAATGAAAAACTGTTTTTT.

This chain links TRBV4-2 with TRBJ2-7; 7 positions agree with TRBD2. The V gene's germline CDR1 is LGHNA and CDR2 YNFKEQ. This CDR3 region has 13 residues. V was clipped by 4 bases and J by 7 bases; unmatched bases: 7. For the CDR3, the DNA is TGTGCCAGCAGCCGGGAGGGGACTGAAGAGCAGTACTTC. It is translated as CASSREGTEEQYF.

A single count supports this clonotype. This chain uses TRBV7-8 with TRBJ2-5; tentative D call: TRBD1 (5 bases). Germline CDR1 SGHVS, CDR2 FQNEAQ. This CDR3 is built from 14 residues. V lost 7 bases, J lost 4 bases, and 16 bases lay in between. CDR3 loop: CASTEQVGGETQYF. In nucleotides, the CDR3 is TGTGCCAGCACCGAACAGGTCGGCGGAGAGACCCAGTACTTC.

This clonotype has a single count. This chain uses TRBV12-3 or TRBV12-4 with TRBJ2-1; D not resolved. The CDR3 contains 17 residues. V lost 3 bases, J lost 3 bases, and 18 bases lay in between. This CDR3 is CASSFQAGLVDYNEQFF. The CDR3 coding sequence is TGTGCCAGCAGTTTTCAGGCAGGCCTAGTGGACTACAATGAGCAGTTCTTC.

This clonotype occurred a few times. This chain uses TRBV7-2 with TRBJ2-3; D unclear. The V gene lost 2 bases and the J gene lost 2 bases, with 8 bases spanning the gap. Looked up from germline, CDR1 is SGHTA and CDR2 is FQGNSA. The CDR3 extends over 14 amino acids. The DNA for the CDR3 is TGTGCCAGCAGCTTACTAGATAACACAGATACGCAGTATTTT. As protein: CASSLLDNTDTQYF.

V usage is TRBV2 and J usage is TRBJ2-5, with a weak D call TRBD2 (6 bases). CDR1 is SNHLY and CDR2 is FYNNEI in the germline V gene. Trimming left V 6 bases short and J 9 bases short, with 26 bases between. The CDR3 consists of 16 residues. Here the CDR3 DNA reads TGTGCCAGCAGGGACCCGGGAGAATCACCCCAAGGGTCCCAGTACTTC. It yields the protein CASRDPGESPQGSQYF.

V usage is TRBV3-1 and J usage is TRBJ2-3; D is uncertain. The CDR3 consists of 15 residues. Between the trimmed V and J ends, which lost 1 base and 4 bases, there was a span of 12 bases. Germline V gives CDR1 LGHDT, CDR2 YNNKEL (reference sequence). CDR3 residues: CASSQGPRFSDTQYF. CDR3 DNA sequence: TGTGCCAGCAGCCAAGGGCCGCGCTTTTCAGATACGCAGTATTTT.

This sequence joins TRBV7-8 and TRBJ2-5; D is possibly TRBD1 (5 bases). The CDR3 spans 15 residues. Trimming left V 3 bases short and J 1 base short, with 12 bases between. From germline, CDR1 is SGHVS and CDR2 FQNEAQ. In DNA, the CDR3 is TGTGCCAGCAGCTTCCCCCCAGGGATCCAAGAGACCCAGTACTTC. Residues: CASSFPPGIQETQYF.

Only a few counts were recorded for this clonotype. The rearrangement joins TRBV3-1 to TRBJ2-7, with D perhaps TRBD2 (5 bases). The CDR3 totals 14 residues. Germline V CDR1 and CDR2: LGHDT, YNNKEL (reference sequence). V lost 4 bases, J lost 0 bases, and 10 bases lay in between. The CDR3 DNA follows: TGTGCCAGCAGCCGAGCGGAAATCTCCTACGAGCAGTACTTC. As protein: CASSRAEISYEQYF.

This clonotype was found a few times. The CDR3 nucleotides are TGTGCCAGCAGCTTAAGGTCAGGGACTGAAGCTTTCTTT. Protein product: CASSLRSGTEAFF. V is TRBV7-3 and J is TRBJ1-1; D possibly corresponds to TRBD1 (5 bases). The CDR3 consists of 13 residues. Per germline, CDR1 SGHTA and CDR2 FQGTGA. V was trimmed by 1 base and J by 5 bases, leaving 8 bases between them.

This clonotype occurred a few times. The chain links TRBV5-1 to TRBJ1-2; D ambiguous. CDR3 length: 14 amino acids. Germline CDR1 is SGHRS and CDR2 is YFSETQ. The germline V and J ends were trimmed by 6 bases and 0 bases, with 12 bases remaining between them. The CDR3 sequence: CASTSNSSNYGYTF. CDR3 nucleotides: TGCGCCAGCACTTCGAACTCCTCTAACTATGGCTACACCTTC.

CDR3 loop: CSVAGTGNYGYTF. The CDR3 DNA is TGCAGCGTCGCCGGGACAGGGAACTATGGCTACACCTTC. The chain couples TRBV29-1 to TRBJ1-2; TRBD1 matches at 9 bases. V was pared by 6 bases and J by 2 bases, with 4 bases of the junction left unmatched. This CDR3 comprises 13 residues. CDR1 and CDR2 (germline): SQVTM, ANQGSEA. Variable domain in full (rest from reference TRBV29-1 and TRBJ1-2): SAVISQKPSRDICQRGTSLTIQCQVDSQVTMMFWYRQQPGQSLTLIATANQGSEATYESGFVIDKFPISRPNLTFSTLTVSNMSPEDSSIYLCSVAGTGNYGYTFGSGTRLTVV.

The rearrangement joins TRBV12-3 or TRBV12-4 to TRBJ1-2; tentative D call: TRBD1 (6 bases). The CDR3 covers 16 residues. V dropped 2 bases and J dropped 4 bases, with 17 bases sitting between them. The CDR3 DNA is TGTGCCAGCAGTTTAATTCTTACAGGGTCTACCTATGGCTACACCTTC. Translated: CASSLILTGSTYGYTF.

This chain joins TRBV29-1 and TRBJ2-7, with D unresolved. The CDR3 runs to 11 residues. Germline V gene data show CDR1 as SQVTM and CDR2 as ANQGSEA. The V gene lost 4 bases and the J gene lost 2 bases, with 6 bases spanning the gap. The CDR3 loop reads CSVGQTYEQYF. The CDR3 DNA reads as TGCAGCGTTGGGCAGACCTACGAGCAGTACTTC.

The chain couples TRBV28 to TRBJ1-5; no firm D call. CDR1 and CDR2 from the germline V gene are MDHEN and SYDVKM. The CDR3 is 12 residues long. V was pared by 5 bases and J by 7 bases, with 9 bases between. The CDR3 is CASSVIRQPQHF. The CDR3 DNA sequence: TGTGCCAGCAGTGTAATAAGACAGCCCCAGCATTTT.

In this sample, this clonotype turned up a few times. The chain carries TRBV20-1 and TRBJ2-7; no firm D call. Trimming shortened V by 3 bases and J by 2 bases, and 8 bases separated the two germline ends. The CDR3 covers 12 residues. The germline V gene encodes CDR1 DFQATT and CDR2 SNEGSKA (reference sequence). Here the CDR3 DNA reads TGCAGTGCTAGTAGCAGCACCTACGAGCAGTACTTC. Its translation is CSASSSTYEQYF.

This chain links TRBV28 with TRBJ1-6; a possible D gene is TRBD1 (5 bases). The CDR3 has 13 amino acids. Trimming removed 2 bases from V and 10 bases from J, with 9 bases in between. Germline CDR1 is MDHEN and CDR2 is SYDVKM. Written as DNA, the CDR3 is TGTGCCAGCAGTTTAAGAGGGGTCTCACCCCTCCACTTT. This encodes CASSLRGVSPLHF.

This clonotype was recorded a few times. This chain's CDR3 is CASSLSTGGRDTQYF. The CDR3 nucleotides are TGTGCCAGCAGTTTATCGACAGGGGGCAGAGATACGCAGTATTTT. The V and J genes are TRBV27 and TRBJ2-3; 10 bases align to TRBD1. Germline-derived CDR1 and CDR2 are MNHEY and SMNVEV (reference sequence). CDR3 length equals 15 residues. J gave up 5 bases and V 0 bases, and 2 bases lay outside the gene matches.

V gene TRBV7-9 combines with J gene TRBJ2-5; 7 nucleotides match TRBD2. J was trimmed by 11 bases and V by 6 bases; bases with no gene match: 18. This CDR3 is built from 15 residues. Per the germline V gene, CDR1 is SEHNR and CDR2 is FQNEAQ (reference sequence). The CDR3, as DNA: TGTGCCAGCAGTCCTACCGTGGTCGCGGGAGAAGAGCAGTACTTC. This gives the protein CASSPTVVAGEEQYF.

DNA for the CDR3: TGTGCCAGCAGTTACCTCGACGTAGGACCCTCTGGGGCCAACGTCCTGACTTTC. This codes for CASSYLDVGPSGANVLTF. The rearrangement links TRBV6-5 to TRBJ2-6; D ambiguous. V lost 2 bases and J 0 bases, leaving 14 bases between the germline ends. Germline CDR1 reads MNHEY; CDR2 reads SVGAGI. CDR3 length: 18 residues.